The clone carrying this T cell receptor beta chain was counted a few times. Its antigen remains unidentified. The data belong to a study of T cell repertoires in cytomegalovirus infection. At the level of the study: Well-studied HLA-B-restricted epitopes and recently identified HLA-C-restricted epitopes of CMV were both used in the study. An indication of both CMV infection and matching HLA type came from public TCR beta signatures.

This CDR3 has 13 amino acids. The V gene lost 3 bases and the J gene lost 1 base, with 6 bases spanning the gap. The germline CDR1 and CDR2 sequences are SGHVS and FNYEAQ. Findings and caveats of the study: CMV-specific HLA-C-restricted TCR beta clonotypes dominated the ex vivo response.

TCRdb reanalysed the reads using MiXCR and keeps one entry per CDR3 protein. The profile shows roughly 920,000 distinct CDR3 sequences, around 29% of them singletons. This chain links TRBV7-6 with TRBJ2-5, with D uncertain. The receptor was derived from a human donor in good health (CMV status not recorded). Some clones in this sample may be carry-over from other donors' samples. This specimen was cultured CD8+ T cells from PBMCs, taken from culture after CMV antigen stimulation. This CDR3 is CASSFWSQETQYF. DNA of the CDR3: TGTGCCAGCAGCTTCTGGTCCCAAGAGACCCAGTACTTC.